The present T cell receptor (beta chain) was sequenced within a study of T cell repertoires in cytomegalovirus infection. TCRdb re-analysed the reads in MiXCR, keeping a single row per CDR3 protein. This table has approximately 100,000 distinct CDR3 sequences, 20% to 25% appearing once. Germline V lookup: CDR1 MGHRA, CDR2 YSYEKL. CDR3 length: 14 residues. V lost 1 base and J lost 6, with 12 bases in between. This chain connects TRBV4-1 to TRBJ1-1, with no clear D. Specimen: CD8+ T cells from PBMCs. This clonotype was sampled from a human donor in good health (CMV status not recorded). Some clones in this sample may be carry-over from other donors' samples. The CDR3 sequence: CASSQGRGTSEAFF. For the CDR3, the DNA is TGCGCCAGCAGCCAAGGTCGGGGAACATCTGAAGCTTTCTTT.